The 18 T cell receptor beta chains below come from one sample, sequenced in a study of T-cell memory formation after mild COVID-19. TCRdb reprocessed the 5' RACE reads via MiXCR and lists one record per CDR3 protein. Found here are approximately 300,000 distinct CDR3 sequences, less than 20% of them singletons; the top ten hold 22%. What was sequenced was PBMCs or a T cell subset sorted from them (not recorded which). These receptors were obtained from a man aged 18 to 35 who had mild COVID-19 (a few samples of this study predate the infection). Cell type and time point are not known.

This CDR3 is CASSLSRGTGELFF. CDR3 in DNA: TGTGCCAGCAGCTTATCCAGGGGCACCGGGGAGCTGTTTTTT. This chain uses TRBV7-3 with TRBJ2-2; D perhaps matches TRBD1 (6 bases). V lost 2 bases and J 4 bases, leaving 8 bases between the germline ends. This CDR3 region has 14 residues. Germline assignment: CDR1 SGHTA and CDR2 FQGTGA.

The chain is built from TRBV3-1 and TRBJ2-2, with 7 bases aligning to TRBD2. The CDR3 contains 13 residues. Germline CDR1 and CDR2: LGHDT and YNNKEL (reference sequence). J was trimmed by 9 bases and V by 3 bases; bases with no gene match: 4. The DNA of the CDR3 is TGTGCCAGCAGCCAGGGAGGGACCCGGGAGCTGTTTTTT. The encoded protein is CASSQGGTRELFF.

The sample holds a few counts of this clonotype. This chain uses TRBV5-1 with TRBJ2-7; D possibly corresponds to TRBD2 (7 bases). V lost 2 bases and J lost 7, with 16 bases in between. The CDR3 has 14 residues. Germline lookup yields CDR1 SGHRS and CDR2 YFSETQ. In DNA form, the CDR3 reads TGCGCCAGCAGCTTTGGTGGGGGGGCGAAAGAGCAGTACGTC. This codes for CASSFGGGAKEQYV.

This clonotype has more than one count but fewer than ten. The chain couples TRBV4-2 to TRBJ2-7; 7 positions agree with TRBD1. The germline CDR1 and CDR2 sequences are LGHNA and YNFKEQ. The V segment lost 4 bases and the J segment 7 bases; nucleotides outside the gene matches: 10. The CDR3 covers 14 residues. The CDR3 is CASSPLDRVKEQYF. Written as DNA, the CDR3 is TGTGCCAGCAGCCCGTTAGACAGGGTAAAAGAGCAGTACTTC.

This clonotype was seen only a few times. The V call is TRBV6-5, the J call TRBJ2-1, with TRBD2 as a possible D gene (6 bases). CDR1 MNHEY and CDR2 SVGAGI come from the germline V gene. The CDR3 totals 14 residues. Trimming removed 7 bases from V and 6 bases from J, with 16 bases in between. The CDR3 DNA sequence: TGTGCCAGCACCCCCCCGGGGACTTCCAATGAGCAGTTCTTC. Translation gives CASTPPGTSNEQFF.

CDR3 sequence: CASSPEEYGASQETQYF. CDR3 DNA: TGCGCCAGCAGCCCAGAAGAGTACGGGGCCTCCCAAGAGACCCAGTACTTC. The chain joins TRBV4-1 to TRBJ2-5, with D perhaps assigned TRBD1 or TRBD2 (5 bases each). V was clipped by 4 bases and J by 1 base, with 19 bases between them. CDR3 size: 17 residues. CDR1 is MGHRA and CDR2 is YSYEKL in the germline V gene.

This clonotype was found a few times. The chain recombines TRBV18 with TRBJ2-6; D gene uncertain. This CDR3 region has 15 residues. V gave up 6 bases and J gave up 0 bases, with 9 bases separating them. Germline V gene sequence: CDR1 KGHSH, CDR2 LQKENI. CDR3 sequence: CASSAAVSGANVLTF. The CDR3 DNA follows: TGTGCCAGCTCCGCCGCGGTCTCTGGGGCCAACGTCCTGACTTTC.

This clonotype appeared many times. The V call is TRBV4-2, the J call TRBJ1-2; TRBD1 matches at 8 bases. The V gene end was trimmed by 5 bases and the J gene end by 2 bases; junction bases not matched to a gene: 13. This CDR3 contains 17 residues. Germline CDR1 reads LGHNA; CDR2 reads YNFKEQ. CDR3 nucleotide sequence: TGTGCCAGCAGCACCCTGACAGGGGCCAGGGGCAACTATGGCTACACCTTC. Its protein is CASSTLTGARGNYGYTF.

Of note for this clonotype: The DNA is left out, because the CDR3 cannot be placed on it with certainty; the CDR3 is given as TCRdb lists it. CDR3 sequence reads: CAIPGKAPGSCFF. This chain uses TRBV23-1 with TRBJ2-2; TRBD1 is the table's D call, not checked against the DNA. TRBV23-1 carries the ORF label, with uncertain function. The CDR3 adds up to 13 amino acids, both ends counted.

The CDR3 spells CSARDPLAGAPFETQYF. The CDR3 DNA follows: TGCAGTGCTAGAGATCCCCTAGCGGGGGCACCATTTGAGACCCAGTACTTC. The rearrangement uses TRBV20-1 and TRBJ2-5, with 10 positions matching TRBD2. V lost 0 bases, J lost 5 bases, and 12 bases stayed unmatched. This CDR3 is built from 17 residues. Germline lookup yields CDR1 DFQATT and CDR2 SNEGSKA (reference sequence).

This clonotype has more than one count but fewer than ten. V is TRBV7-2 and J is TRBJ1-1; D unresolved. The CDR3 has 15 amino acids. The V and J ends lost 5 bases and 3 bases respectively, with 16 bases between them. Germline CDR1 reads SGHTA; CDR2 reads FQGNSA. CDR3: CASSPGPRPYTEAFF. Written as DNA, the CDR3 is TGTGCCAGCAGCCCCGGTCCGCGACCCTACACTGAAGCTTTCTTT.

This clonotype was counted many times. The J gene is TRBJ2-7, the V gene TRBV20-1; TRBD2 agrees at 8 bases. Unmatched junction bases numbered 9, after V lost 6 bases and J lost 2 bases. This CDR3 has 14 residues. Germline CDR1 DFQATT, CDR2 SNEGSKA (reference sequence). CDR3 DNA: TGCAGTGCATTGAGCGGGGGCCTGACCTACGAGCAGTACTTC. Its protein product is CSALSGGLTYEQYF.

CDR3 protein: CASSLVWGYKEKGGELFF. Written as DNA, the CDR3 is TGCGCCAGCAGCTTGGTGTGGGGTTACAAGGAAAAAGGCGGGGAGCTGTTTTTT. J is TRBJ2-2 and V is TRBV5-1, with D hard to call. Germline loops: CDR1 SGHRS, CDR2 YFSETQ. With 0 bases removed from V and 7 bases from J, the gap between germline ends came to 22 bases. This CDR3 comprises 18 residues. Combining the CDR3 with reference TRBV5-1 and TRBJ2-2 gives the whole variable domain KAGVTQTPRYLIKTRGQQVTLSCSPISGHRSVSWYQQTPGQGLQFLFEYFSETQRNKGNFPGRFSGRQFSNSRSEMNVSTLELGDSALYLCASSLVWGYKEKGGELFFGEGSRLTVL.

The V and J genes are TRBV7-9 and TRBJ1-2, with TRBD1 matching over 10 bases. Germline trimming cut 5 bases from V and 8 bases from J; bases unmatched to any gene: 5. This CDR3 is built from 13 residues. Germline CDR1 is SEHNR and CDR2 is FQNEAQ (reference sequence). CDR3 nucleotides: TGTGCCAGCAGCCCAGGGACAGGGGAGGGCTACACCTTC. This gives the protein CASSPGTGEGYTF.

This clonotype was counted ten times or more. The chain has TRBV10-3 and TRBJ1-1; TRBD1 might be the D (5 bases). CDR3 length equals 15 residues. V was trimmed by 4 bases and J by 4 bases, leaving 16 bases between them. The germline V gene encodes CDR1 ENHRY and CDR2 SYGVKD. CDR3: CAISVVTRGGTEAFF. The DNA of the CDR3 is TGTGCCATCAGTGTCGTCACCCGGGGGGGCACTGAAGCTTTCTTT.

This clonotype occurred a few times. The CDR3 is CASSRWGVNNSNQPQHF. CDR3 DNA sequence: TGTGCCAGCAGCCGGTGGGGAGTGAATAATAGCAATCAGCCCCAGCATTTT. The chain is built from TRBV7-9 and TRBJ1-5; the D is unclear. CDR1 is SEHNR, CDR2 FQNEAQ, per germline (reference sequence). Trimming cost V 5 bases and J 0 bases, with 17 bases left between them. CDR3 length: 17 residues.

The chain couples TRBV6-2 or TRBV6-3 to TRBJ2-7, with D tentatively TRBD1 (5 bases). Trimming removed 3 bases from V and 6 bases from J, with 9 bases in between. The germline CDR1 and CDR2 sequences are MNHEY and SVGEGT. The CDR3 loop spans 12 amino acids. CDR3 sequence (DNA): TGTGCCAGCAGTTATGGACAAAGCGAGCAGTACTTC. This encodes CASSYGQSEQYF.

V is TRBV7-2 and J is TRBJ2-4; 8 nucleotides match TRBD1. Germline-derived CDR1 and CDR2 are SGHTA and FQGNSA. The V gene end was trimmed by 5 bases and the J gene end by 6 bases; junction bases not matched to a gene: 9. The length of the CDR3 is 15 residues. CDR3 DNA sequence: TGTGCCAGCAGCCCCGACAGGGGTTGGGGAAACATTCAGTACTTC. Its protein is CASSPDRGWGNIQYF.